These T cell receptor beta chains were read from a single sample in a study of graft-versus-host responses after intestinal transplantation. These TCRs' antigens remain unknown. Measured with immunoSEQ multiplex PCR; TCRdb has only the in-frame clones, and not every one. Of 90,000 to 150,000 clones detected, 85% to 95% appear once; the ten largest clones hold roughly 3.5%. This specimen was unstimulated CD8+ T cells sorted from spleen or lymph node cells, taken before intestinal transplant. The receptor set was obtained from a human donor who received an intestinal transplant. The CDR3 runs from the conserved cysteine through the conserved F or W. The D gene is left open where the match is weak. Clone size is shown for a subset of rows, as once, few, many or a class of expanded clone.

J gene,V gene,D gene,clone size,CDR3 protein,CDR3 DNA
TRBJ2-3,TRBV6-1,TRBD1,.,CASSELGTGVPDTQYF,TGTGCCAGCAGTGAATTAGGGACAGGGGTGCCAGATACGCAGTATTTT
TRBJ2-1,TRBV7-9,TRBD2,.,CASSFGLAGGDEQFF,TGTGCCAGCAGCTTTGGACTAGCGGGAGGCGATGAGCAGTTCTTC
TRBJ2-2,TRBV5-6,TRBD2,.,CASSLGSSGGGELFF,TGTGCCAGCAGCTTGGGTTCTTCGGGGGGCGGGGAGCTGTTTTTT
TRBJ2-1,TRBV11-2,TRBD2,.,CATAGGNLRNEQFF,TGTGCCACCGCGGGGGGGAACCTCCGTAATGAGCAGTTCTTC
TRBJ1-3,TRBV2,TRBD1,few,CASSDHTGAGNTIYF,TGTGCCAGCAGTGACCATACAGGGGCGGGAAACACCATATATTTT
TRBJ2-1,TRBV4-2,TRBD2,once,CASSQDNSGPSSYNEQFF,TGTGCCAGCAGCCAAGATAATAGCGGGCCAAGCTCCTACAATGAGCAGTTCTTC
TRBJ2-1,TRBV19,.,once,CASSIGRGPYNEQFF,TGTGCCAGTAGTATCGGGCGGGGCCCCTACAATGAGCAGTTCTTC
TRBJ2-7,TRBV2,TRBD2,.,CASSLRAGGGYEQYF,TGTGCCAGCAGCTTAAGAGCGGGAGGGGGGTACGAGCAGTACTTC
TRBJ2-5,TRBV25-1,.,.,CASSDPRHRQETQYF,TGTGCCAGCAGTGATCCCCGACACCGACAAGAGACCCAGTACTTC
TRBJ2-1,TRBV27,TRBD2,.,CASSFSLAGGQFF,TGTGCCAGCAGTTTTTCTTTAGCGGGAGGGCAGTTCTTC
TRBJ2-7,TRBV19,.,.,CASSLAASRSYEQYF,TGTGCCAGTAGCCTGGCGGCTAGCCGGTCCTACGAGCAGTACTTC
TRBJ1-1,TRBV7-8,.,once,CASSRYDTEYTEAFF,TGTGCCAGCAGCCGTTACGATACAGAGTACACTGAAGCTTTCTTT
TRBJ2-1,TRBV13,TRBD2,.,CASSLGGTSGRSNEQFF,TGTGCCAGCAGCTTAGGCGGGACTAGCGGGAGGTCAAATGAGCAGTTCTTC
TRBJ2-5,TRBV10-2,.,.,CASSGGETQYF,TGCGCCAGCAGTGGGGGGGAGACCCAGTACTTC
TRBJ1-2,TRBV9,.,.,CASSPETQGTNYGYTF,TGTGCCAGCAGCCCAGAGACACAGGGTACTAACTATGGCTACACCTTC
TRBJ2-2,TRBV9,.,.,CASSVAGEMFAGELFF,TGTGCCAGCAGCGTAGCTGGGGAAATGTTCGCCGGGGAGCTGTTTTTT
TRBJ2-1,TRBV28,.,.,CATRTVDEEQFF,TGTGCCACCCGGACAGTTGATGAAGAGCAGTTCTTC
TRBJ2-7,TRBV9,.,.,CASSASGRRGEQYF,TGTGCCAGCAGCGCATCCGGGCGTCGGGGGGAGCAGTACTTC
TRBJ1-5,TRBV6-4,.,.,CASSAGANQPQHF,TGTGCCAGCAGTGCAGGGGCTAATCAGCCCCAGCATTTT
TRBJ2-1,TRBV19,TRBD1,.,CASSKDRGHNEQFF,TGTGCCAGTAGTAAGGACAGGGGGCACAATGAGCAGTTCTTC
TRBJ2-7,TRBV10-3,TRBD2,.,CAISETSGTITYEQYF,TGTGCCATCAGTGAGACTAGCGGGACGATTACCTACGAGCAGTACTTC
TRBJ2-7,TRBV7-6,TRBD2,.,CASSFGTSGDPGYEQYF,TGTGCCAGCAGCTTCGGGACTAGCGGGGATCCGGGCTACGAGCAGTACTTC
TRBJ2-1,TRBV7-3,.,.,CASSSLGGYNEQFF,TGTGCCAGCAGCTCTCTAGGGGGGTACAATGAGCAGTTCTTC
TRBJ2-1,TRBV13,TRBD2,.,CASSLGAGGGNEQFF,TGTGCCAGCAGCTTAGGAGCGGGAGGTGGGAATGAGCAGTTCTTC
TRBJ1-6,TRBV25-1,.,.,CASSEGSPGPRNSPLHF,TGTGCCAGCAGTGAGGGATCACCGGGACCGAGGAATTCACCCCTCCACTTT
TRBJ2-7,TRBV30,.,.,CAWSVPLDTYEQYF,TGTGCCTGGAGTGTACCCCTAGATACCTACGAGCAGTACTTC
TRBJ2-7,TRBV20-1,.,.,CSAFPDYEQYF,TGCAGTGCTTTCCCCGACTACGAGCAGTACTTC
TRBJ1-2,TRBV4-3,.,.,CASSVNTGANYGYTF,TGCGCCAGCAGCGTAAATACGGGGGCTAACTATGGCTACACCTTC
TRBJ2-7,TRBV18,.,.,CASSPRGYYEQYF,TGTGCCAGCTCACCGCGAGGGTACTACGAGCAGTACTTC
TRBJ2-7,TRBV27,TRBD1,.,CASSPLGQAYEQYF,TGTGCCAGCAGTCCACTGGGACAGGCCTACGAGCAGTACTTC
TRBJ1-1,TRBV4-3,.,.,CASSRGRGTEAFF,TGCGCCAGCAGCCGAGGTCGTGGCACTGAAGCTTTCTTT
TRBJ1-3,TRBV15,.,.,CATSETGSYSGNTIYF,TGTGCCACCAGCGAGACAGGATCCTACTCTGGAAACACCATATATTTT
TRBJ2-1,TRBV11-1,.,.,CASSLAGGGGTYNEQFF,TGTGCCAGCAGCTTAGCCGGGGGCGGGGGAACCTACAATGAGCAGTTCTTC
TRBJ2-1,TRBV7-2,TRBD1,.,CASSPGTGHYNEQFF,TGTGCCAGCAGCCCCGGGACAGGACATTACAATGAGCAGTTCTTC
TRBJ2-7,TRBV6-5,.,.,CASSYSVYYEQYF,TGTGCCAGCAGTTACTCGGTCTACTACGAGCAGTACTTC
TRBJ2-6,TRBV10-3,.,.,CAISGGANALTF,TGTGCCATCAGTGGAGGGGCCAACGCCCTGACTTTC
TRBJ1-2,TRBV7-9,.,few,CASSLAGNYGYTF,TGTGCCAGCAGCTTAGCAGGGAACTATGGCTACACCTTC
TRBJ2-1,TRBV4-3,TRBD2,.,CASSQGLADYNEQFF,TGCGCCAGCAGCCAGGGGCTAGCGGATTACAATGAGCAGTTCTTC
TRBJ2-7,TRBV30,.,.,CAWRGGHEQYF,TGTGCCTGGAGAGGGGGGCACGAGCAGTACTTC
TRBJ1-4,TRBV6-5,TRBD1,.,CASSRTGGINEKLFF,TGTGCCAGCAGCCGTACAGGGGGGATTAATGAAAAACTGTTTTTT
TRBJ2-1,TRBV7-2,TRBD2,.,CASSLKSSGTPIYNEQFF,TGTGCCAGCAGCTTAAAGTCTAGCGGGACCCCGATCTACAATGAGCAGTTCTTC
TRBJ2-2,TRBV29-1,.,.,CSVEKGELYRGAVF,TGCAGCGTTGAAAAGGGGGAGTTATACCGGGGAGCTGTTTTT
TRBJ2-1,TRBV7-8,TRBD2,once,CASGQTPPREAIEQFF,TGTGCCAGCGGCCAGACACCCCCCCGGGAGGCGATTGAGCAGTTCTTC
TRBJ2-1,TRBV7-6,.,once,CASSLYLLGASYNEQFF,TGTGCCAGCAGCTTATATCTTTTGGGGGCGTCCTACAATGAGCAGTTCTTC
TRBJ2-1,TRBV6-6,TRBD2,.,CASSYSLAGLTAEQFF,TGTGCCAGCAGTTACTCTCTAGCGGGGCTTACAGCTGAGCAGTTCTTC
TRBJ1-5,TRBV21-1,.,.,CASSKVPHRVEQPQHF,TGTGCCAGCAGCAAAGTACCACACAGGGTAGAACAGCCCCAGCATTTT
TRBJ2-3,TRBV7-9,.,.,CASSLEADTQYF,TGTGCCAGCAGCTTAGAAGCAGATACGCAGTATTTT
TRBJ2-3,TRBV7-6,TRBD2,.,CASSLVSHRPAGTTDTQYF,TGTGCCAGCAGCTTAGTTAGCCACCGGCCAGCGGGAACCACAGATACGCAGTATTTT
TRBJ1-1,TRBV7-8,TRBD1,.,CASSSRDREMNTEAFF,TGTGCCAGCAGCTCCCGGGACAGGGAAATGAACACTGAAGCTTTCTTT
TRBJ1-6,TRBV7-9,TRBD1,.,CASSPGQGNNSPLHF,TGTGCCAGCAGCCCCGGACAGGGGAATAATTCACCCCTCCACTTT
TRBJ2-5,TRBV28,TRBD2,.,CASSPTGTTRETQYF,TGTGCCAGCAGTCCGACCGGGACTACTCGGGAGACCCAGTACTTC
TRBJ1-5,TRBV10-3,.,.,CAISESPGSMRNQPQHF,TGTGCCATCAGTGAGTCACCGGGGTCAATGAGGAATCAGCCCCAGCATTTT
TRBJ2-7,TRBV6-1,TRBD2,.,CASSDILGLSRREASYEQYF,TGTGCCAGCAGTGACATTTTGGGATTATCAAGGCGGGAGGCCTCCTACGAGCAGTACTTC
TRBJ2-1,TRBV18,.,.,CASWDPLGLSYNEQFF,TGTGCCAGCTGGGACCCGCTGGGCCTATCCTACAATGAGCAGTTCTTC
TRBJ2-7,TRBV6-6,TRBD2,.,CASSGLAGNSYEQYF,TGTGCCAGCAGCGGACTAGCGGGGAACTCCTACGAGCAGTACTTC